This T cell receptor beta chain is drawn from a study of spatial heterogeneity in lung cancer. As for the study in general: Sequence detection consistently recorded a greater number of beta-chain than alpha-chain sequences. TCR and UMI combinations that were unique each appeared, on average, more than ten times in raw reads.

The germline V gene encodes CDR1 MNHEY and CDR2 SVGEGT. The CDR3 loop spans 16 amino acids. V shed 0 bases and J shed 4 bases, with 12 bases lying between them. Time point defined: blood at routine non-recurrence follow-up after resection. Extraction of whole RNA from tumor, nontumor lung or frozen PBMC preceded unsorted sequencing. This clonotype was recorded at least ten times. TCRdb re-derived calls from the 5' RACE reads in MiXCR, one entry per CDR3 protein. The top ten hold 20% to 30% of the sample, which has roughly 15,000 distinct CDR3 sequences, roughly 6.3% seen once. Specimen: PBMCs, collected at follow-up. The chain carries TRBV6-2 or TRBV6-3 and TRBJ2-2, with a possible D match to TRBD2 (6 bases). The sequence was collected from a male donor with early-stage non-small cell lung cancer. For the CDR3, the DNA is TGTGCCAGCAGTTACTCGTTGCTAGCGCCCACCGGGGAGCTGTTTTTT. As protein: CASSYSLLAPTGELFF.